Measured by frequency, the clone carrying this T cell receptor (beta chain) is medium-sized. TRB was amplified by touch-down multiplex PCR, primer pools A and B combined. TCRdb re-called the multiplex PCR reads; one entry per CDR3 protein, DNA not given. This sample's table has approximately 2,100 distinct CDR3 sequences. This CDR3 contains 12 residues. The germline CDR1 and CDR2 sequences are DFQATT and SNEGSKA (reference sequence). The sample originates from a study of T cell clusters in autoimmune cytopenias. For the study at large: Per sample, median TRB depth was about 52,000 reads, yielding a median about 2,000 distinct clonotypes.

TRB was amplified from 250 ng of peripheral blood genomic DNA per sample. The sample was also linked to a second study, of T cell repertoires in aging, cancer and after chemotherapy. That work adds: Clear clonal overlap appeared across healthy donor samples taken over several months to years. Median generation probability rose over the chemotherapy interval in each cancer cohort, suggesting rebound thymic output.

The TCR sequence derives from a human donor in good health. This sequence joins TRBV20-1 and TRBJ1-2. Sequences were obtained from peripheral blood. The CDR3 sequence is CSAYQFDGGYTF.